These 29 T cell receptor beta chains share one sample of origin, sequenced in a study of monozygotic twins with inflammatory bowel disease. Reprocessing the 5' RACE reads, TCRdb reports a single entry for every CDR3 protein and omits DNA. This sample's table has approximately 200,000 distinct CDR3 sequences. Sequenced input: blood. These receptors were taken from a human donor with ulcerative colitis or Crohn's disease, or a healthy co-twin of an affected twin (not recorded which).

The CDR3 is CASSVSLAFTDTQYF. The chain employs TRBV9 and TRBJ2-3. Germline V gene lookup returns CDR1 SGDLS and CDR2 YYNGEE. The CDR3 has 15 residues.

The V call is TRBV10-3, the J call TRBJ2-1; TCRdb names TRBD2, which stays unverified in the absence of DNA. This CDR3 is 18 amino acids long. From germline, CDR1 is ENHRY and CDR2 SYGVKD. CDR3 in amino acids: CAITGTSGSLSSYNEQFF.

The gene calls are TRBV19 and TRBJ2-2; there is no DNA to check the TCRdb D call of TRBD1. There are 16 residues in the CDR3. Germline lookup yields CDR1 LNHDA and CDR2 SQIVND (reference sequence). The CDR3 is CASSKLRDRHTGELFF.

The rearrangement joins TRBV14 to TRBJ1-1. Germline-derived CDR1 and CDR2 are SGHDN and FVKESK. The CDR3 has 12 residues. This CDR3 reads CASSQDRTEAFF.

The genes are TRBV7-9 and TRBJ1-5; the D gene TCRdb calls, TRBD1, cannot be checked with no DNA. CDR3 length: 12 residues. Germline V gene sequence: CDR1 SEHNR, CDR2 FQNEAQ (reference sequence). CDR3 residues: CASSVVGGPQHF. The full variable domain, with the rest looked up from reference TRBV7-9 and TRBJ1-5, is DTGVSQNPRHKITKRGQNVTFRCDPISEHNRLYWYRQTLGQGPEFLTYFQNEAQLEKSRLLSDRFSAERPKGSFSTLEIQRTEQGDSAMYLCASSVVGGPQHFGDGTRLSIL.

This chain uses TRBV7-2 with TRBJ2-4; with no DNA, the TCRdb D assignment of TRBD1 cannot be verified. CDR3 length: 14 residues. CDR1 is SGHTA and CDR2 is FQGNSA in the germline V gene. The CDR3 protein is CASSLGGSQNIQYF.

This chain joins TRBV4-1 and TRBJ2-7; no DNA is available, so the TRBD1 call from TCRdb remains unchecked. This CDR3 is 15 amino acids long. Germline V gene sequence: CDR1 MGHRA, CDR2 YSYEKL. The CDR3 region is CASSPAGTTNYEQYF.

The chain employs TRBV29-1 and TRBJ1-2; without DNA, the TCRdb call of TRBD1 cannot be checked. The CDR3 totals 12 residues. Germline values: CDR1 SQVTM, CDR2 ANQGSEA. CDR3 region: CSDTSGGHGYTF.

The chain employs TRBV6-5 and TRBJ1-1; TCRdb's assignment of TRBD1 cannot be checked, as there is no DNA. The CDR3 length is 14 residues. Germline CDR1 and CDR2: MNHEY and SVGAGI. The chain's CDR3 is CASSYRQENTEAFF.

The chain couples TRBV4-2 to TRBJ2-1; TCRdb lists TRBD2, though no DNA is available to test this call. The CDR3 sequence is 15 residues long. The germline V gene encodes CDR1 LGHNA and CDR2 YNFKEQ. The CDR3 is CASSRDPQLADEQFF.

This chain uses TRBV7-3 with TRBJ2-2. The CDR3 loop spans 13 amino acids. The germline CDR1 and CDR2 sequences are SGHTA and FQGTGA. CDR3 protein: CASSSDPTGELFF.

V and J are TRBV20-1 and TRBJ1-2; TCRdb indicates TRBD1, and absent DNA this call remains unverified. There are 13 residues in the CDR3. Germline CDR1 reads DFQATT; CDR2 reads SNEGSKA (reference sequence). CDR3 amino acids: CSARWGPDYGYTF.

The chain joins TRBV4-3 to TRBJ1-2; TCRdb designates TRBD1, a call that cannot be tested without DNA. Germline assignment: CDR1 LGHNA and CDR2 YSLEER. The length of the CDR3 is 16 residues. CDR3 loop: CASSQEIDRDSNGYTF.

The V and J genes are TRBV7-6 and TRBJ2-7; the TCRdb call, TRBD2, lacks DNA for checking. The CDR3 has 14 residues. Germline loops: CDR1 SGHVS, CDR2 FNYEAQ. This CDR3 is CASSLREASYEQYF.

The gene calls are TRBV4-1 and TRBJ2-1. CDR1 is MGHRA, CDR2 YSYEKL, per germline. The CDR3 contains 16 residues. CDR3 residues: CASSQEGRSSYNEQFF.

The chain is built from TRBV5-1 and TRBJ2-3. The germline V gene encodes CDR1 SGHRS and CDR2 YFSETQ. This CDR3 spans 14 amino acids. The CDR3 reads CASSLGVFTDTQYF. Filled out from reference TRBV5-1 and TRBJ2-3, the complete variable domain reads KAGVTQTPRYLIKTRGQQVTLSCSPISGHRSVSWYQQTPGQGLQFLFEYFSETQRNKGNFPGRFSGRQFSNSRSEMNVSTLELGDSALYLCASSLGVFTDTQYFGPGTRLTVL.

The CDR3 here is CASSSELRIYGYTF. The chain carries TRBV7-2 and TRBJ1-2. The germline V gene has CDR1 SGHTA and CDR2 FQGNSA. The CDR3 sequence is 14 residues long.

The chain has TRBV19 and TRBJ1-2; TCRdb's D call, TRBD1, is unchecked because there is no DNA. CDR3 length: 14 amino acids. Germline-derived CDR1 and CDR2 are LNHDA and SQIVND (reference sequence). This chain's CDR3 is CASSRPAGQAGYTF.

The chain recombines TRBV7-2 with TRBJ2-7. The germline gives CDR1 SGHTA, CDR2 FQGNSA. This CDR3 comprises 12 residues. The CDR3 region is CASSLPWSEQYF.

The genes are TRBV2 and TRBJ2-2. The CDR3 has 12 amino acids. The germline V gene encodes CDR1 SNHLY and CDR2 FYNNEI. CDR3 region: CASSERAGELFF.

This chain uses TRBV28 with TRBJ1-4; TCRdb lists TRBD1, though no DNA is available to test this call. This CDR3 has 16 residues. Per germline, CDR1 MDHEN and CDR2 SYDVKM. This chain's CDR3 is CASSFSGQGADEKLFF.

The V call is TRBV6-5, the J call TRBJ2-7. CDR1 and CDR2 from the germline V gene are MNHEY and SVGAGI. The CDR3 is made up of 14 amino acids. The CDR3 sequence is CASSYTRGSYEQYF.

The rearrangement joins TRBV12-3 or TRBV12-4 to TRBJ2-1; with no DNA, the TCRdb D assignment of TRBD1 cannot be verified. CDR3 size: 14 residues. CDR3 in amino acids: CASKGQGSYNEQFF.

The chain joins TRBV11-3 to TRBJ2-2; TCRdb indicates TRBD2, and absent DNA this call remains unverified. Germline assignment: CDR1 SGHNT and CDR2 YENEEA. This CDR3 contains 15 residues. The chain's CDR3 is CASRLAGVDTGELFF.

CDR3 region: CSLRGQGNTEAFF. This chain connects TRBV20-1 to TRBJ1-1; TCRdb calls TRBD1, which cannot be checked without DNA. The V gene's germline CDR1 is DFQATT and CDR2 SNEGSKA (reference sequence). The CDR3 is 13 amino acids.

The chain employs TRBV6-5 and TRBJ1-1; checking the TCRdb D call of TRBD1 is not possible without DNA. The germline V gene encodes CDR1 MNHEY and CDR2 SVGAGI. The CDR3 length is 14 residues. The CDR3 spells CASSYSGGNTEAFF.

The CDR3 protein is CASSLRMGGYTF. J is TRBJ1-2 and V is TRBV7-2. Germline V gene data show CDR1 as SGHTA and CDR2 as FQGNSA. This CDR3 spans 12 amino acids.

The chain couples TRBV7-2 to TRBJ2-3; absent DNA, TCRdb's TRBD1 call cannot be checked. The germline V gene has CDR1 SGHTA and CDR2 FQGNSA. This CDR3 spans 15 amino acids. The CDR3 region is CASSLLGPLADTQYF.

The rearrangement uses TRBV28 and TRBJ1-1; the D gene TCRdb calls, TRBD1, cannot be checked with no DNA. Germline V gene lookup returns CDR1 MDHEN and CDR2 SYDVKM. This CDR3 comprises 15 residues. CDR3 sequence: CASSPWAGSNTEAFF.